Described below is a single T cell receptor beta chain sequence and its context. Germline V CDR1 and CDR2: MDHEN, SYDVKM. With 8 bases clipped from V and 4 bases from J, the junction kept 9 bases outside the gene matches. The CDR3 is 16 residues long. A library of TCRbeta sequences, prepared with unique molecular identifiers, was generated. A single record per CDR3 protein comes from TCRdb applying MiXCR to the PCR reads. Here the sample spans 130,000 to 150,000 distinct CDR3 sequences, 8.8% being singletons. This entry is derived from a study of T-cell reconstitution after alpha-beta-depleted transplantation in children.

J is TRBJ2-2 and V is TRBV28; 11 bases fit TRBD1. Sequenced here: PBMCs, mostly from graft donor cells, sampled 180 days after TCRalphabeta/CD19-depleted stem cell transplant. This TCR was recovered from a female patient between 2 and 10 years old who had a stem cell transplant for congenital amegakaryocytic thrombocytopenia, so the T cells may come from the graft donor. The CDR3 DNA reads TGTGCCAGCGGAGACTCCGGGACAGGGGGCACCGGGGAGCTGTTTTTT. It codes for CASGDSGTGGTGELFF.